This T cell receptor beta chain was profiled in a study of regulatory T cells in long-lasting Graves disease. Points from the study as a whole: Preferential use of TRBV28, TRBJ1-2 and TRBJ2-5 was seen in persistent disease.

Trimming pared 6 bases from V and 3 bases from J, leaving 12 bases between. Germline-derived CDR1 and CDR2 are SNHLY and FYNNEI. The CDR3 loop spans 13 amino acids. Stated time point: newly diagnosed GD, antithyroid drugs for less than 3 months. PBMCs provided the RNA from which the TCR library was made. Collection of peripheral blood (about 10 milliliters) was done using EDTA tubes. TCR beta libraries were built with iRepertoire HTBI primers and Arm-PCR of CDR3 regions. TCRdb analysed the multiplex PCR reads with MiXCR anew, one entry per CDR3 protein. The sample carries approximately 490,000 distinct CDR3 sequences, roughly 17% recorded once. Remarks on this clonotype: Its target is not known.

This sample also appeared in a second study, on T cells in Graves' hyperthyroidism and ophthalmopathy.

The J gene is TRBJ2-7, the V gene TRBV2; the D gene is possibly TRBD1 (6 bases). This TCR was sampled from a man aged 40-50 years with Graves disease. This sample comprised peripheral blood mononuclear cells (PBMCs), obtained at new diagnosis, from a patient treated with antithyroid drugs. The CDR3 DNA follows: TGTGCCAGCAGACAGGGCGTGCGCTACGAGCAGTACTTC. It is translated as CASRQGVRYEQYF.